What follows are 22 T cell receptor beta chains derived from one specimen sequenced in a study of blood T cell repertoires in COVID-19. TCRdb's copy holds only in-frame clones and misses some; the assay was immunoSEQ multiplex PCR. The sample gives about 440,000 clones, around nine tenths of which show up once; under 2% is in the top ten. Sequencing was carried out using PBMCs or T cells enriched from blood (not recorded which). The receptors originated from a woman aged 18 to 35 with acute COVID-19.

This clone was picked up one time. CDR3 bases: TGTGCCACCAGCAGTTCCACCGGGACTAGCGGGAGGAATGAGCAGTTCTTC. Translated, it gives CATSSSTGTSGRNEQFF. V gene TRBV15 combines with J gene TRBJ2-1, with 15 bases lining up with TRBD2. Trimming took 3 bases from V and 7 from J; bases not matched to a gene: 7. Germline values: CDR1 LNHNV, CDR2 YYDKDF (reference sequence). The CDR3 contains 17 residues.

The rearrangement uses TRBV10-2 and TRBJ1-2; D gene ambiguous. Trimming removed 5 bases from V and 7 bases from J, with 8 bases in between. This CDR3 has 11 amino acids. CDR1 is WSHSY and CDR2 is SAAADI in the germline V gene. CDR3 loop: CASSLDSGYTF. The CDR3 DNA reads as TGCGCCAGCAGTCTGGACTCTGGCTACACCTTC.

The chain joins TRBV27 to TRBJ1-6; no reliable D call. The ends were cut back, 6 bases at V and 5 bases at J, with 8 bases in the middle. Germline CDR1 reads MNHEY; CDR2 reads SMNVEV (reference sequence). The CDR3 loop spans 13 amino acids. The CDR3 DNA follows: TGTGCCAGCAGACCAGCGAATAATTCACCCCTCCACTTT. Its translation is CASRPANNSPLHF.

This clone was counted a few times. The chain is built from TRBV4-1 and TRBJ2-4, with TRBD2 matching 7 bases. Germline CDR1 MGHRA, CDR2 YSYEKL. With 0 bases clipped from V and 4 bases from J, the junction kept 9 bases outside the gene matches. The CDR3 loop spans 17 amino acids. The CDR3 bases are TGCGCCAGCAGCCAAGAAAGTCCCGGGGGGTCGAAAAACATTCAGTACTTC. This sequence encodes CASSQESPGGSKNIQYF.

The chain recombines TRBV3-1 (or the pseudogene TRBV3-2) with TRBJ1-2, with 12 bases identical to TRBD1. The CDR3 runs 17 residues. Germline values: CDR1 LGHDT, CDR2 YNNKEL (reference sequence). V was pared by 0 bases and J by 7 bases, with 9 bases of the junction left unmatched. The CDR3 protein is CASSQEGLGQGASGYTF. As DNA, the CDR3 is TGTGCCAGCAGCCAAGAGGGGCTGGGACAGGGGGCTAGTGGCTACACCTTC.

In this sample, this clone turned up once. The chain combines TRBV18 with TRBJ1-2, with TRBD1 matching over 7 bases. The trim removed 1 base at V and 6 bases at J, leaving 11 bases unmatched. The CDR3 is 16 amino acids. Germline CDR1 reads KGHSH; CDR2 reads LQKENI. CDR3: CASSPREDRVGHGYTF. The CDR3 DNA reads TGTGCCAGCTCACCACGCGAAGACAGGGTAGGACATGGCTACACCTTC.

The chain employs TRBV9 and TRBJ2-7, with 8 nucleotides matching TRBD2. The CDR3 runs 15 residues. V lost 0 bases to trimming and J lost 3 bases; unmatched junction nucleotides: 5. Per germline, CDR1 SGDLS and CDR2 YYNGEE. The DNA of the CDR3 is TGTGCCAGCAGCGTAGCACCGGGAGGGAACTACGAGCAGTACTTC. Translation gives CASSVAPGGNYEQYF.

The chain recombines TRBV4-1 with TRBJ2-3, with 9 bases aligning to TRBD2. V was clipped by 1 base and J by 2 bases; unmatched bases: 10. The CDR3 consists of 18 residues. Germline V lookup: CDR1 MGHRA, CDR2 YSYEKL. The DNA of the CDR3 is TGCGCCAGCAGCCAAGTTTCGTCTGGCGGGGGGGACACAGATACGCAGTATTTT. It encodes CASSQVSSGGGDTDTQYF.

This chain joins TRBV11-3 and TRBJ2-7, with D possibly TRBD2 on 5 matching bases. CDR3 length equals 13 residues. V lost 3 bases and J 4 bases, leaving 10 bases between the germline ends. Germline values: CDR1 SGHNT, CDR2 YENEEA. CDR3 coding DNA: TGTGCCAGCAGCTTCCCGGGATTTTACGAGCAGTACTTC. Its protein is CASSFPGFYEQYF.

The chain couples TRBV5-1 to TRBJ2-5, with a weak D call TRBD1 (5 bases). Germline loops: CDR1 SGHRS, CDR2 YFSETQ. Trimming stripped 5 bases from V and 1 base from J, with 15 bases between. This CDR3 spans 15 amino acids. CDR3 amino acids: CASRPAGYLQETQYF. In DNA form, the CDR3 reads TGCGCCAGCAGGCCGGCAGGGTACCTCCAAGAGACCCAGTACTTC. The variable domain in full, with the rest retrieved from reference TRBV5-1 and TRBJ2-5, is KAGVTQTPRYLIKTRGQQVTLSCSPISGHRSVSWYQQTPGQGLQFLFEYFSETQRNKGNFPGRFSGRQFSNSRSEMNVSTLELGDSALYLCASRPAGYLQETQYFGPGTRLLVL.

The gene calls are TRBV19 and TRBJ2-7; D gene unclear. Germline values: CDR1 LNHDA, CDR2 SQIVND (reference sequence). V was trimmed by 5 bases and J by 2 bases, leaving 10 bases between them. The CDR3 length is 13 residues. CDR3 nucleotide sequence: TGTGCCAGTAGTCTTACAGCCCCCTACGAGCAGTACTTC. Amino acids: CASSLTAPYEQYF.

J is TRBJ2-7 and V is TRBV7-9, with a tentative D call TRBD1 (5 bases). The ends were cut back, 2 bases at V and 3 bases at J, with 11 bases in the middle. The CDR3 sequence is 14 residues long. The V gene's germline CDR1 is SEHNR and CDR2 FQNEAQ (reference sequence). CDR3: CASSLSQGYYEQYF. As DNA, the CDR3 is TGTGCCAGCAGCTTAAGTCAGGGCTACTACGAGCAGTACTTC.

The chain has TRBV28 and TRBJ2-3, with D uncertain. The germline V gene encodes CDR1 MDHEN and CDR2 SYDVKM. Trimming took 6 bases from V and 4 from J, leaving 17 bases between them. The CDR3 runs 15 residues. The CDR3 DNA reads as TGTGCCAGCAGCTCGCCTAGTGGTAAATCAGATACGCAGTATTTT. Protein sequence: CASSSPSGKSDTQYF. Full variable domain (rest looked up from reference TRBV28 and TRBJ2-3): DVKVTQSSRYLVKRTGEKVFLECVQDMDHENMFWYRQDPGLGLRLIYFSYDVKMKEKGDIPEGYSVSREKKERFSLILESASTNQTSMYLCASSSPSGKSDTQYFGPGTRLTVL.

This chain uses TRBV5-6 with TRBJ2-5, with 7 nucleotides matching TRBD1. CDR1 and CDR2 (germline): SGHDT, YYEEEE. The length of the CDR3 is 16 residues. V shed 0 bases and J 1 base; nucleotides not matched to a gene: 6. The CDR3 DNA follows: TGTGCCAGCAGCTTGGACCCCGGGACAGTCCAAGAGACCCAGTACTTC. As protein: CASSLDPGTVQETQYF.

The table lists this clone with a count of one. The V gene is TRBV4-1, the J gene TRBJ2-7; TRBD2 aligns across 7 bases. V lost 4 bases and J lost 5; bases outside the gene matches: 2. The CDR3 spans 12 residues. The V gene's germline CDR1 is MGHRA and CDR2 YSYEKL. The CDR3 reads CASSPGRDEQYF. The CDR3 DNA is TGCGCCAGCAGCCCAGGGAGGGACGAGCAGTACTTC.

This chain links TRBV2 with TRBJ1-2; 7 positions match TRBD1. CDR3 length equals 13 residues. V was clipped by 7 bases and J by 4 bases; unmatched bases: 6. The germline V gene has CDR1 SNHLY and CDR2 FYNNEI. The CDR3 nucleotides read TGTGCCAGCATACCCCCAGGGGGCTATGGCTACACCTTC. Protein sequence: CASIPPGGYGYTF.

The chain combines TRBV27 with TRBJ1-2; 8 bases map to TRBD1. The junction had 12 bases not matched to a gene; V was cut back by 5 bases and J by 7 bases. CDR3 length: 15 amino acids. Germline CDR1 reads MNHEY; CDR2 reads SMNVEV (reference sequence). The CDR3 DNA reads as TGTGCCAGCAGTCCTACCCCAGGGACAGGAATTGGCTACACCTTC. It specifies CASSPTPGTGIGYTF.

This chain links TRBV7-2 with TRBJ2-1, with 8 bases that match TRBD2. V shed 5 bases, J shed 1 base, and the junction held 4 bases outside the gene matches. The CDR3 contains 15 residues. Germline values: CDR1 SGHTA, CDR2 FQGNSA. As DNA, the CDR3 is TGTGCCAGCAGCACGGGACTAGTTTCCTACAATGAGCAGTTCTTC. It translates to CASSTGLVSYNEQFF.

The chain employs TRBV4-2 and TRBJ1-1; D not certain. The CDR3 extends over 16 amino acids. Germline V gene lookup returns CDR1 LGHNA and CDR2 YNFKEQ. V was cut by 3 bases and J by 4 bases, with 18 bases left in between. CDR3 nucleotides: TGTGCCAGCAGCCAGTTTGAGGGCATTGGGAGCACTGAAGCTTTCTTT. Translated: CASSQFEGIGSTEAFF.

The rearrangement links TRBV6-1 to TRBJ2-7; D is possibly TRBD2 (6 bases). Trimming took 2 bases from V and 7 from J, leaving 18 bases between them. Germline V gene sequence: CDR1 MNHNS, CDR2 SASEGT. The CDR3 length is 15 residues. The chain's CDR3 is CASSEPGVGSWEQYF. DNA for the CDR3: TGTGCCAGCAGTGAACCGGGGGTGGGGTCTTGGGAGCAGTACTTC.

J is TRBJ1-2 and V is TRBV27; D might be TRBD1 (5 bases). Germline V gives CDR1 MNHEY, CDR2 SMNVEV (reference sequence). The CDR3 loop spans 13 amino acids. Trimming stripped 3 bases from V and 4 bases from J, with 9 bases between. The CDR3 DNA reads TGTGCCAGCAGTTTTGAAACAGGCTATGGCTACACCTTC. Translating it yields CASSFETGYGYTF.

The J gene is TRBJ2-5, the V gene TRBV21-1; no check of the table's D call, TRBD1, against the DNA was made. TRBV21-1 is termed a pseudogene. CDR3 size: 13 residues. The CDR3 sequence is CASGYRPQETQYF. CDR3 DNA sequence: TGTGCCAGCGGCTACAGGCCCCAAGAGACCCAGTACTTC.